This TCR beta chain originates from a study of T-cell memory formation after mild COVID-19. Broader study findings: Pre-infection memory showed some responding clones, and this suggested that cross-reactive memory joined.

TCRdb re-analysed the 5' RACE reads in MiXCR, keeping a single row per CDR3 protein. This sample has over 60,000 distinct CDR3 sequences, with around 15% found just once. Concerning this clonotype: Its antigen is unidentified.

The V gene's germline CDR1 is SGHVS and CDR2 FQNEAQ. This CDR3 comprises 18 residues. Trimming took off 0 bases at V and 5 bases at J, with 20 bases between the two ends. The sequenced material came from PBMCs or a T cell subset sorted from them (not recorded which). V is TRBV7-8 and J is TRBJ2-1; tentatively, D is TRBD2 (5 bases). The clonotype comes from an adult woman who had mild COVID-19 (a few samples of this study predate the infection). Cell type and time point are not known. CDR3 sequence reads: CASSLASDSREKDNEQFF. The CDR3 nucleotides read TGTGCCAGCAGCTTAGCTTCTGATTCTAGGGAGAAAGACAATGAGCAGTTCTTC.